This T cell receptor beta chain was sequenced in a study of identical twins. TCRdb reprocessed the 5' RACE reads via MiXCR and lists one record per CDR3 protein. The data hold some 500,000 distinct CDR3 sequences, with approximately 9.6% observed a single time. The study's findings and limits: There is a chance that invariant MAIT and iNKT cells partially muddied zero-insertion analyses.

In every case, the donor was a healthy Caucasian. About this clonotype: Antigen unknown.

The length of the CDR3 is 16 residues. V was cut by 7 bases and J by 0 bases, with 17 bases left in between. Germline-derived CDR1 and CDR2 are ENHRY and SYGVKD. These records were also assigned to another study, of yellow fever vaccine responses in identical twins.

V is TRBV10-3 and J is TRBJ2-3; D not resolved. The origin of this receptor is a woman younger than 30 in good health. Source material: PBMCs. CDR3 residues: CAITGLQSTSTDTQYF. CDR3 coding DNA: TGTGCCATCACCGGTCTCCAAAGTACTAGCACAGATACGCAGTATTTT.